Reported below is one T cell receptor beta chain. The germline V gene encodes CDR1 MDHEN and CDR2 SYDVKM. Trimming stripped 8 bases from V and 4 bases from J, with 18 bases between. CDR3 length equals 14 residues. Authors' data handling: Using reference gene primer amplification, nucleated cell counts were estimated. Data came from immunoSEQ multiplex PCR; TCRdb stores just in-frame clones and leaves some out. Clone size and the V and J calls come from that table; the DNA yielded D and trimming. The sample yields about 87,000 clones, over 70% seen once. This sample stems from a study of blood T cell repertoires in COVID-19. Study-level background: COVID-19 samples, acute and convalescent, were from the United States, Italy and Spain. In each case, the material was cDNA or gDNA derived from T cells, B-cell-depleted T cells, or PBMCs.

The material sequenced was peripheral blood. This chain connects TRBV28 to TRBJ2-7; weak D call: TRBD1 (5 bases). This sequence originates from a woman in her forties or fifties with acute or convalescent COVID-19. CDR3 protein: CASALGQGEYEQYF. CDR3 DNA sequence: TGTGCCAGCGCCCTCGGGCAGGGTGAATACGAGCAGTACTTC.